This T cell receptor (beta chain) was sequenced in a study of response to subunit inactivated influenza vaccine. Study-wide results and limits: The authors put forward the suggestion that each seasonal influenza vaccination may bring in only a limited number of new T cells.

This clonotype was recorded a few times. Its antigen is currently unknown. Using its own MiXCR run on the RT-PCR reads, TCRdb lists one record per CDR3 protein. The sample includes roughly 170,000 distinct CDR3 sequences, approximately 8.7% of them seen just once. The CDR3 covers 18 residues. Germline V gene data show CDR1 as KGHSH and CDR2 as LQKENI. Trimming stripped 4 bases from V and 4 bases from J, with 22 bases between. The specimen was non-naive T cells sorted from PBMCs, collected on the day of vaccination. The chain uses TRBV18 and TRBJ2-2, with D perhaps TRBD2 (5 bases). The receptor comes from a middle-aged man who received an inactivated influenza vaccine. CDR3 residues: CASSHPLTPSSGTGELFF. The CDR3 coding sequence is TGTGCCAGCTCACATCCCTTGACTCCCTCAAGCGGCACCGGGGAGCTGTTTTTT. The complete variable domain, with remaining parts taken from reference TRBV18 and TRBJ2-2, reads NAGVMQNPRHLVRRRGQEARLRCSPMKGHSHVYWYRQLPEEGLKFMVYLQKENIIDESGMPKERFSAEFPKEGPSILRIQQVVRGDSAAYFCASSHPLTPSSGTGELFFGEGSRLTVL.